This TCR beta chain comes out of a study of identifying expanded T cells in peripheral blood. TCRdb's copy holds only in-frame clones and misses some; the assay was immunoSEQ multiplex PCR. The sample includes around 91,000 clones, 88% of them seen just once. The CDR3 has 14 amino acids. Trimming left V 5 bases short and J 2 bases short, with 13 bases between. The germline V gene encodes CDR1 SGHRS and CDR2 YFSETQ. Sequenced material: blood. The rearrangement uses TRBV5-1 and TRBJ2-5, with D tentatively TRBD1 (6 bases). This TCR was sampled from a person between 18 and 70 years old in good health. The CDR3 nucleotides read TGCGCCAGCAGTCCTGAACAGGGTCAAGAGACCCAGTACTTC. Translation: CASSPEQGQETQYF.